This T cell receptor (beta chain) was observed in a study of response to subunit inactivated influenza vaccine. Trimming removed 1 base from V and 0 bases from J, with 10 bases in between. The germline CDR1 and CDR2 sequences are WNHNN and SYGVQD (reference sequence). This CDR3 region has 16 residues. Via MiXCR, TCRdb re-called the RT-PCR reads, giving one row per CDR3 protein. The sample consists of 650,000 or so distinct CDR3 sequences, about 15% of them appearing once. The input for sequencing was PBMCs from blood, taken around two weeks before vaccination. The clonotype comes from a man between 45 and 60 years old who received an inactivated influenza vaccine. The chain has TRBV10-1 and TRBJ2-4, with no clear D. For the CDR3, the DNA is TGCGCCAGCAGTGAGTGGGCAATCGGAGCCAAAAACATTCAGTACTTC. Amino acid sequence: CASSEWAIGAKNIQYF.